The 26 T cell receptor beta chains below all came from one sample that was sequenced in a study of beta chain features in type 1 diabetes. What was sequenced were expressed TCRB transcripts, since all of the isolated RNA had been reverse transcribed. Sequencing used immunoSEQ multiplex PCR; TCRdb keeps in-frame clones, though not all of them. The sample shows some 360,000 clones, around a fifth of them seen only once. The sample was naive CD4+ T cells from blood. These TCRs come from a woman aged 18-29 years in good health.

This clone was seen only a few times. CDR3 nucleotides: TGTGCCTGGGCCGGGCAGGGTACGAGCTATGGCTACACCTTC. Its translation: CAWAGQGTSYGYTF. This sequence joins TRBV30 and TRBJ1-2; D might be TRBD1 (5 bases). This CDR3 has 14 amino acids. Germline CDR1 and CDR2: GTSNPN and SVGIG (reference sequence). The V and J ends lost 5 bases and 4 bases respectively, with 17 bases between them.

V gene TRBV5-4 combines with J gene TRBJ1-2, with a weak D call TRBD1 (5 bases). With 0 bases removed from V and 3 bases from J, the gap between germline ends came to 18 bases. CDR1 and CDR2 (germline): SGHNT, YYREEE (reference sequence). This CDR3 is built from 17 residues. The CDR3 nucleotides read TGTGCCAGCAGCTTGGGGTTTCGCGGCAGGGAGGACTATGGCTACACCTTC. Translation: CASSLGFRGREDYGYTF.

This rearrangement joins TRBV29-1 to TRBJ1-4; 7 bases agree with TRBD1. The V gene's germline CDR1 is SQVTM and CDR2 ANQGSEA. J lost 3 bases, V lost 5 bases, and 3 bases had no gene match. The CDR3 is 13 amino acids. Here the CDR3 reads CSVRGLANEKLFF. CDR3 bases: TGCAGCGTTAGGGGGCTTGCTAATGAAAAACTGTTTTTT.

The rearrangement joins TRBV11-3 to TRBJ2-2; D unresolved. CDR1 SGHNT and CDR2 YENEEA come from the germline V gene. CDR3 size: 15 residues. The V end was cut by 6 bases, the J end by 6 bases, with 17 bases between. CDR3 residues: CASRGTHRGPGELFF. As DNA, the CDR3 is TGTGCCAGCAGGGGCACCCACCGTGGCCCCGGGGAGCTGTTTTTT. Full variable domain (rest looked up from reference TRBV11-3 and TRBJ2-2): EAGVVQSPRYKIIEKKQPVAFWCNPISGHNTLYWYLQNLGQGPELLIRYENEEAVDDSQLPKDRFSAERLKGVDSTLKIQPAELGDSAVYLCASRGTHRGPGELFFGEGSRLTVL.

This clone occurred a few times. The gene calls are TRBV2 and TRBJ1-2; possibly TRBD1 for D (5 bases). The length of the CDR3 is 15 residues. V lost 2 bases and J lost 2, with 12 bases in between. CDR1 SNHLY and CDR2 FYNNEI come from the germline V gene. In DNA, the CDR3 is TGTGCCAGCAGTGAAATGGGGCAGGCAAACTATGGCTACACCTTC. Translation gives CASSEMGQANYGYTF.

This rearrangement joins TRBV7-9 to TRBJ1-5; D gene uncertain. The V and J ends lost 1 base and 0 bases respectively, with 7 bases between them. Looked up from germline, CDR1 is SEHNR and CDR2 is FQNEAQ (reference sequence). The CDR3 is 15 residues long. CDR3 DNA: TGTGCCAGCAGCTTAGGAGGGATTAGCAATCAGCCCCAGCATTTT. It encodes CASSLGGISNQPQHF.

The gene calls are TRBV7-2 and TRBJ2-7; 9 bases align to TRBD1. After removal of 2 bases from V and 1 base from J, the junction contained 3 bases not matched to a gene. This CDR3 region has 15 residues. Germline V gene data show CDR1 as SGHTA and CDR2 as FQGNSA. The CDR3 bases are TGTGCCAGCAGCTTACGACAGGGGGTTTCCTACGAGCAGTACTTC. Translating it yields CASSLRQGVSYEQYF.

This clone was counted only a few times. The rearrangement uses TRBV30 and TRBJ1-2; D gene unclear. The CDR3 totals 10 residues. V was shortened by 4 bases and J by 7 bases, with 7 bases between the two germline ends. Germline CDR1 and CDR2: GTSNPN and SVGIG (reference sequence). CDR3 residues: CAWKLAGYTF. The CDR3 coding sequence is TGTGCCTGGAAACTTGCTGGCTACACCTTC.

The chain employs TRBV6-5 and TRBJ2-4; 14 nucleotides align to TRBD2. Germline loops: CDR1 MNHEY, CDR2 SVGAGI. The CDR3 covers 14 residues. The ends lost 7 bases at V and 8 bases at J; junction bases unmatched: 4. CDR3 coding DNA: TGTGCCAGCACCCGACTAGCGGGAGGGGACATTCAGTACTTC. This encodes CASTRLAGGDIQYF.

The table lists this clone with a few counts. The chain recombines TRBV29-1 with TRBJ1-5; possible D gene TRBD1, 6 bases. The CDR3 loop spans 13 amino acids. The V gene lost 4 bases and the J gene lost 7 bases, with 14 bases spanning the gap. CDR1 is SQVTM and CDR2 is ANQGSEA in the germline V gene. The CDR3 DNA follows: TGCAGCGTTGCAGGACAGAAGAGCCAGCCCCAGCATTTT. It translates to CSVAGQKSQPQHF.

The chain recombines TRBV4-1 with TRBJ2-3, with D tentatively TRBD2 (5 bases). The ends were cut back, 4 bases at V and 4 bases at J, with 15 bases in the middle. The CDR3 loop spans 15 amino acids. CDR1 is MGHRA and CDR2 is YSYEKL in the germline V gene. The CDR3 coding sequence is TGCGCCAGCAGCCCCACCGGACTTAGGGCAGATACGCAGTATTTT. Its protein is CASSPTGLRADTQYF.

This clone showed up just a few times. CDR3 protein: CASSLRDLTDTQYF. The CDR3 region has the DNA TGCGCCAGCAGCCTGCGGGACCTCACAGATACGCAGTATTTT. The chain uses TRBV5-1 and TRBJ2-3; the D gene is possibly TRBD2 (6 bases). Trimming shortened V by 4 bases and J by 2 bases, and 11 bases separated the two germline ends. Germline V gene lookup returns CDR1 SGHRS and CDR2 YFSETQ. The CDR3 contains 14 residues. The full variable domain, with the rest looked up from reference TRBV5-1 and TRBJ2-3, is KAGVTQTPRYLIKTRGQQVTLSCSPISGHRSVSWYQQTPGQGLQFLFEYFSETQRNKGNFPGRFSGRQFSNSRSEMNVSTLELGDSALYLCASSLRDLTDTQYFGPGTRLTVL.

The rearrangement joins TRBV7-2 to TRBJ1-4; D remains unclear. Germline V gene sequence: CDR1 SGHTA, CDR2 FQGNSA. The CDR3 totals 13 residues. Trimming took 4 bases from V and 14 from J, leaving 17 bases between them. Here the CDR3 DNA reads TGTGCCAGCAGCTCTGCCGGGAGCACGAGGCTGTTTTTT. Amino acid sequence: CASSSAGSTRLFF.

The sample holds a few counts of this clone. The chain couples TRBV9 to TRBJ1-5, with TRBD1 as a possible D gene (5 bases). The CDR3 totals 14 residues. V shed 8 bases and J shed 5 bases, with 17 bases lying between them. Germline loops: CDR1 SGDLS, CDR2 YYNGEE. Written as DNA, the CDR3 is TGTGCCAGTTCCCCGGGGGAAGTCCATCAGCCCCAGCATTTT. It encodes CASSPGEVHQPQHF.

This clone was picked up a small number of times. This chain connects TRBV5-1 to TRBJ2-1, with 7 bases identical to TRBD2. Germline V gene sequence: CDR1 SGHRS, CDR2 YFSETQ. Trimming at V came to 2 bases and at J to 3 bases, leaving 2 bases not matched to a gene. The CDR3 has 14 amino acids. CDR3 residues: CASSFGTNYNEQFF. CDR3 nucleotide sequence: TGCGCCAGCAGCTTCGGGACTAACTACAATGAGCAGTTCTTC.

This clone appeared a few times. The chain carries TRBV10-3 and TRBJ1-4, with 9 nucleotides matching TRBD1. Trimming took 6 bases from V and 5 from J; bases not matched to a gene: 1. Germline V gene lookup returns CDR1 ENHRY and CDR2 SYGVKD. The CDR3 length is 13 residues. CDR3 amino acids: CAISDRGNEKLFF. The CDR3 DNA follows: TGTGCCATCAGCGACAGGGGGAATGAAAAACTGTTTTTT.

This clone was observed a handful of times. J is TRBJ2-3 and V is TRBV5-6, with D hard to call. The V end lost 6 bases, the J end lost 1 base, and 18 bases lay between the germline ends. This CDR3 spans 16 amino acids. Germline assignment: CDR1 SGHDT and CDR2 YYEEEE. The CDR3 sequence is CASISLASSGTDTQYF. DNA for the CDR3: TGTGCCAGCATTTCATTAGCTAGTTCCGGCACAGATACGCAGTATTTT.

J is TRBJ2-3 and V is TRBV25-1, with TRBD1 as a possible D gene (5 bases). There are 13 residues in the CDR3. Per the germline V gene, CDR1 is MGHDK and CDR2 is SYGVNS. V dropped 4 bases and J dropped 1 base, with 6 bases sitting between them. The CDR3 region has the DNA TGTGCCAGCAGTGCGACAGGCACAGATACGCAGTATTTT. This gives the protein CASSATGTDTQYF.

The chain links TRBV7-9 to TRBJ2-3; 7 positions agree with TRBD1. Unmatched junction bases numbered 6, after V lost 3 bases and J lost 3 bases. The CDR3 has 15 residues. Per the germline V gene, CDR1 is SEHNR and CDR2 is FQNEAQ (reference sequence). The CDR3 DNA follows: TGTGCCAGCAGCTTTTGGACAGGTGGAACAGATACGCAGTATTTT. As protein: CASSFWTGGTDTQYF.

The chain links TRBV7-9 to TRBJ2-4, with 7 nucleotides matching TRBD2. The CDR3 has 16 amino acids. The germline gives CDR1 SEHNR, CDR2 FQNEAQ (reference sequence). Trimming at V came to 1 base and at J to 2 bases, leaving 5 bases not matched to a gene. The CDR3 DNA reads TGTGCCAGCAGCTTAGGTCGGGAGGCACCCAAAAACATTCAGTACTTC. This gives the protein CASSLGREAPKNIQYF.

This clone showed up just a few times. The rearrangement uses TRBV20-1 and TRBJ1-6; 8 bases match TRBD1. V dropped 3 bases and J dropped 15; count of bases not matched to a gene: 4. Germline values: CDR1 DFQATT, CDR2 SNEGSKA (reference sequence). CDR3 length: 11 amino acids. The CDR3 DNA is TGCAGTGCTAGGGTCAGGGGGCTCCTCCACTTT. This codes for CSARVRGLLHF.

This clone was observed a few times. The chain is built from TRBV29-1 and TRBJ1-1, with TRBD1 matching 10 bases. The CDR3 length is 13 residues. J gave up 3 bases and V 6 bases, and 4 bases lay outside the gene matches. Germline CDR1 and CDR2: SQVTM and ANQGSEA. CDR3 region: CSVGQGKYTEAFF. The CDR3 nucleotides are TGCAGCGTGGGACAGGGGAAGTACACTGAAGCTTTCTTT.

This clone appeared a few times. The chain recombines TRBV6-5 with TRBJ2-7; tentative D call: TRBD2 (6 bases). The CDR3 runs to 15 residues. V was pared by 7 bases and J by 7 bases, with 23 bases between. Looked up from germline, CDR1 is MNHEY and CDR2 is SVGAGI. The CDR3 region has the DNA TGTGCCAGCACCAGTGGGGGGAGAGTGCTGGGAGAGCAGTACTTC. It specifies CASTSGGRVLGEQYF.

V usage is TRBV6-5 and J usage is TRBJ2-5, with TRBD1 identical over 7 bases. With 7 bases clipped from V and 3 bases from J, the junction kept 8 bases outside the gene matches. The CDR3 runs to 14 residues. Germline V gives CDR1 MNHEY, CDR2 SVGAGI. In DNA form, the CDR3 reads TGTGCCAGCACCCAACCCGGACAGGAAGAGACCCAGTACTTC. Residues: CASTQPGQEETQYF.

Only a few counts were recorded for this clone. The chain links TRBV4-3 to TRBJ2-1, with 7 bases matching TRBD2. J lost 2 bases, V lost 4 bases, and 14 bases had no gene match. Germline assignment: CDR1 LGHNA and CDR2 YSLEER. This CDR3 is 18 amino acids long. DNA of the CDR3: TGCGCCAGCAGCCCCCGGGGTTGGTGGAGCGGGGCCTACAATGAGCAGTTCTTC. Its translation: CASSPRGWWSGAYNEQFF.

V usage is TRBV10-3 and J usage is TRBJ1-1, with 7 bases fitting TRBD1. The CDR3 consists of 15 residues. V lost 7 bases and J lost 1; bases outside the gene matches: 9. The germline V gene has CDR1 ENHRY and CDR2 SYGVKD. As DNA, the CDR3 is TGTGCCATCAAAGAGGGGGCGACAGCGAACACTGAAGCTTTCTTT. The encoded protein is CAIKEGATANTEAFF.